This T cell receptor beta chain appears in the sequencing data of a study of blood T cells in healthy people across ages. General study results and limits: Naive T cell percentage showed a strong correlation with TCR beta diversity.

Points on this clonotype: What it recognizes is unknown.

With V trimmed by 0 bases and J by 10 bases, 2 bases remained unmatched. The CDR3 is made up of 13 amino acids. The germline gives CDR1 KGHSY, CDR2 FQNENV. It was with a sample-barcoded 5' primer and a J-beta primer mix that a second PCR of roughly 7 to 12 cycles was run. One entry per CDR3 protein results from TCRdb running MiXCR on the 5' RACE reads. The sample gives 920,000 or so distinct CDR3 sequences, around 43% of which show up once; 15% to 20% is in the top ten. The origin of this receptor is a woman aged 55-70 years in good health. Sequencing input: blood. V is TRBV16 and J is TRBJ2-1; 8 positions agree with TRBD2. CDR3 residues: CASSQSRLAEQFF. Here the CDR3 DNA reads TGTGCCAGCAGCCAATCGAGACTAGCGGAGCAGTTCTTC.